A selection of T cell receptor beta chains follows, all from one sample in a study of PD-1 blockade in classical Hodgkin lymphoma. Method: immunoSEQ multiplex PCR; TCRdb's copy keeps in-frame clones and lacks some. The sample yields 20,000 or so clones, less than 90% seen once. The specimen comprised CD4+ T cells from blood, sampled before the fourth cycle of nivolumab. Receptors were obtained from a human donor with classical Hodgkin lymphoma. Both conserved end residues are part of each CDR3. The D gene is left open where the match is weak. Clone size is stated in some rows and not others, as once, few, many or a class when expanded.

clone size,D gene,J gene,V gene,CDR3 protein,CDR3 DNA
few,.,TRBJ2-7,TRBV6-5,CASSYGGGSYEQYF,TGTGCCAGCAGTTACGGGGGCGGCTCCTACGAGCAGTACTTC
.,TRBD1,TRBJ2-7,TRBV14,CASSRTRDRGNEQYF,TGTGCCAGCAGCCGAACGAGGGACAGGGGGAACGAGCAGTACTTC
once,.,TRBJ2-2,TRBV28,CASSFHLRQAGELFF,TGTGCCAGCAGTTTCCACCTCAGACAGGCCGGGGAGCTGTTTTTT
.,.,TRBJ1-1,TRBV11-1,CASSLLGDTEAFF,TGTGCCAGCAGCTTACTCGGGGACACTGAAGCTTTCTTT
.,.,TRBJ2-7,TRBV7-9,CASSRTTPRGVEQYF,TGTGCCAGCAGCCGCACCACCCCGCGCGGGGTCGAGCAGTACTTC
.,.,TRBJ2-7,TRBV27,CASSSPYEQYF,TGTGCCAGCAGTTCCCCCTACGAGCAGTACTTC
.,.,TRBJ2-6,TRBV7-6,CASSLLDRLNFHSGANVLTF,TGTGCCAGCAGCTTATTAGACAGACTAAATTTTCACTCTGGGGCCAACGTCCTGACTTTC
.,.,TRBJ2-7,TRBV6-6,CASSYEPTSEQYF,TGTGCCAGCAGTTACGAACCAACGAGCGAGCAGTACTTC
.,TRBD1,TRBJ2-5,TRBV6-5,CASSYSGQGAKRAQYF,TGTGCCAGCAGTTATTCCGGACAGGGGGCGAAGAGGGCCCAGTACTTC
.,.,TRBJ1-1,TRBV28,CASSLLTGVNTEAFF,TGTGCCAGCAGTTTACTAACCGGGGTGAACACTGAAGCTTTCTTT
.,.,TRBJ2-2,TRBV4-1,CASSQRDSANTGELFF,TGCGCCAGCAGCCAACGGGACTCAGCAAACACCGGGGAGCTGTTTTTT
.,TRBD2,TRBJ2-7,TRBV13,CASSPPRTSGSYEQYF,TGTGCCAGCAGCCCTCCCCGGACTAGCGGGAGCTACGAGCAGTACTTC
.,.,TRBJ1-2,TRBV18,CASSPDQDSLLFF,TGTGCCAGCTCCCCCGACCAGGACAGTCTACTGTTCTTC
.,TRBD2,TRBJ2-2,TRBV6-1,CASNRGDYYTGELFF,TGTGCCAGCAATCGGGGGGACTACTACACCGGGGAGCTGTTTTTT
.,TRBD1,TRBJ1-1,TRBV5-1,CASGRTGGNSKAFF,TGCGCCAGCGGACGGACAGGGGGCAATAGTAAAGCTTTCTTT
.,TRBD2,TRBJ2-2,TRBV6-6,CASRQTSGSNTGELFF,TGTGCCAGCAGGCAAACTAGCGGATCGAACACCGGGGAGCTGTTTTTT
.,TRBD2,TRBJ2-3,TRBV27,CASNPLAGGPGGTDTQYF,TGTGCCAGCAACCCCTTGGCGGGAGGGCCGGGGGGCACAGATACGCAGTATTTT
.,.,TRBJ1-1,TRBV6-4,CASRLTDNHGEAFF,TGTGCCAGCAGATTGACAGATAATCATGGCGAAGCTTTCTTT
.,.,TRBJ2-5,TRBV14,CASSNRGGGQETQYF,TGTGCCAGCAGCAACAGGGGCGGGGGCCAAGAGACCCAGTACTTC
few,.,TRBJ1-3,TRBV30,CAWIGFSGNTIYF,TGTGCCTGGATAGGGTTCTCTGGAAACACCATATATTTT
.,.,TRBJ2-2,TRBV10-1,CASSANTGELFF,TGCGCCAGCAGTGCAAACACCGGGGAGCTGTTTTTT
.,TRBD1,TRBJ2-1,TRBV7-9,CASSGRDRQQFF,TGTGCCAGCAGCGGCAGGGACAGACAGCAGTTCTTC
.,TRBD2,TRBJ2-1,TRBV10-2,CASTDRLAGNNEQFF,TGCGCCAGCACCGACAGACTAGCGGGTAACAATGAGCAGTTCTTC
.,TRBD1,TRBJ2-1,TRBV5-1,CASSAGQEHNEQFF,TGCGCCAGCAGCGCGGGACAGGAGCACAATGAGCAGTTCTTC
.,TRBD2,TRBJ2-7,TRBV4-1,CASSHVGGYEQYF,TGCGCCAGCAGCCATGTCGGGGGGTACGAGCAGTACTTC
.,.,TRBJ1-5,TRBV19,CASSRQWNQPQHF,TGTGCCAGTAGTAGACAGTGGAATCAGCCCCAGCATTTT
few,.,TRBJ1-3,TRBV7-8,CASSNGVSGNTIYF,TGTGCCAGCAGCAACGGAGTCTCTGGAAACACCATATATTTT
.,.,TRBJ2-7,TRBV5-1,CASSAGWGHGLISWDEQYF,TGCGCCAGCAGCGCTGGCTGGGGGCACGGACTAATCTCTTGGGACGAGCAGTACTTC
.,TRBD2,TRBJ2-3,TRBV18,CASSPVREGSTDTQYF,TGTGCCAGCTCACCTGTACGGGAGGGTAGCACAGATACGCAGTATTTT
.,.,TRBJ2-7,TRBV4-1,CASSQGPGSYEQYF,TGCGCCAGCAGCCAAGGCCCAGGGTCCTACGAGCAGTACTTC
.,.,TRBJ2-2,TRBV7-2,CASSLSGPGELFF,TGTGCCAGCAGCTTATCCGGCCCCGGGGAGCTGTTTTTT
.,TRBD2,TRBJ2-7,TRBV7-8,CASSSSGLYYEQYF,TGTGCCAGCAGCTCTAGCGGACTATATTACGAGCAGTACTTC
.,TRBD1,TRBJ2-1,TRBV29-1,CSASRTGVGEQFF,TGCAGCGCAAGCCGGACAGGGGTCGGGGAGCAGTTCTTC
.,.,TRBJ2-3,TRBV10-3,CAISDRTSTDTQYF,TGTGCCATCTCCGACAGGACTAGCACAGATACGCAGTATTTT
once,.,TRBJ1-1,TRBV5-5,CASSLGGQYRQAFF,TGTGCCAGCAGTCTCGGAGGGCAGTATAGACAAGCTTTCTTT
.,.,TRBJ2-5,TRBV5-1,CASSLNTDMQETQYF,TGCGCCAGCAGCTTAAACACGGACATGCAAGAGACCCAGTACTTC
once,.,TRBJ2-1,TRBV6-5,CASSYWQGYNEQFF,TGTGCCAGCAGTTACTGGCAGGGATACAATGAGCAGTTCTTC
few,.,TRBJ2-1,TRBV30,CAWSGYNEQFF,TGTGCCTGGAGTGGATACAATGAGCAGTTCTTC
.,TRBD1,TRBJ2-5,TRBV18,CASSSTGTGQETQYF,TGTGCCAGCTCATCGACCGGGACAGGACAAGAGACCCAGTACTTC
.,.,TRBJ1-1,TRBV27,CASTPQGVNTEAFF,TGTGCCAGCACTCCGCAGGGCGTAAACACTGAAGCTTTCTTT
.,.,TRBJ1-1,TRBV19,CASSISGMNTEAFF,TGTGCCAGTAGTATATCAGGGATGAACACTGAAGCTTTCTTT
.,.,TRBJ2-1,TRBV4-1,CASSLRLGNNEQFF,TGCGCCAGCAGCTTAAGACTAGGAAACAATGAGCAGTTCTTC
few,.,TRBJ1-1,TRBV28,CASRSGGVRTEAFF,TGTGCCAGCAGGTCGGGGGGGGTTCGCACTGAAGCTTTCTTT
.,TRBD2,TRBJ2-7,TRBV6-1,CASSEAGTSLVYF,TGTGCCAGCAGTGAAGCAGGGACTAGCCTTGTGTACTTC
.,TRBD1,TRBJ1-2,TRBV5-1,CASSYSAGGVVYGYTF,TGCGCCAGCAGCTACTCAGCAGGGGGCGTTGTCTATGGCTACACCTTC
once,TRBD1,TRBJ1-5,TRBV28,CASSSPRQGGQPQHF,TGTGCCAGCAGCTCCCCCCGACAGGGCGGTCAGCCCCAGCATTTT
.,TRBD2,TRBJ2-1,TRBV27,CASSQRGGEQFF,TGTGCCAGCAGTCAAAGGGGAGGGGAGCAGTTCTTC